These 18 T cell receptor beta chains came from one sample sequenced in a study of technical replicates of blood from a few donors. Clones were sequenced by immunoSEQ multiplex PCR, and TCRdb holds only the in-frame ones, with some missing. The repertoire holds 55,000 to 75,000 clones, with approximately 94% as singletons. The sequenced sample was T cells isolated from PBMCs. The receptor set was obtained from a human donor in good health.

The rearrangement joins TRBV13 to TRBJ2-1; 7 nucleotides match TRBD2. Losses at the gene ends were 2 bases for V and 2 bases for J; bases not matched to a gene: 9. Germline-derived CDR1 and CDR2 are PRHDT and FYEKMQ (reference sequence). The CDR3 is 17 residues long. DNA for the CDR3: TGTGCCAGCAGCTTACCTCCCGGTCTAGCGGCCTACAATGAGCAGTTCTTC. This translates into CASSLPPGLAAYNEQFF.

CDR3 nucleotides: TGTGCCAGTAGTACTCTCCTAGCGGGAGGCCAAGAGACCCAGTACTTC. This encodes CASSTLLAGGQETQYF. J is TRBJ2-5 and V is TRBV19; 11 positions match TRBD2. V lost 4 bases, J lost 1 base, and 5 bases stayed unmatched. The CDR3 contains 16 residues. Germline lookup yields CDR1 LNHDA and CDR2 SQIVND (reference sequence).

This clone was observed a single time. CDR3 amino acids: CASSGTGGTDTQYF. The DNA of the CDR3 is TGTGCCAGCAGTGGGACAGGGGGCACAGATACGCAGTATTTT. The chain recombines TRBV27 with TRBJ2-3, with 10 bases aligning to TRBD1. In germline, CDR1 is MNHEY, CDR2 SMNVEV (reference sequence). The ends lost 5 bases at V and 1 base at J; junction bases unmatched: 0. The CDR3 covers 14 residues.

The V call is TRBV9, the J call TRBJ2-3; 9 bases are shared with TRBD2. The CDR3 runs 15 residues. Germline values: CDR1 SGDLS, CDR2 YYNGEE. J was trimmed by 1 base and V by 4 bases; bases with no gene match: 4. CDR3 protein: CASSLAGSRTDTQYF. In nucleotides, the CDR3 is TGTGCCAGCAGCCTAGCGGGGAGTCGCACAGATACGCAGTATTTT.

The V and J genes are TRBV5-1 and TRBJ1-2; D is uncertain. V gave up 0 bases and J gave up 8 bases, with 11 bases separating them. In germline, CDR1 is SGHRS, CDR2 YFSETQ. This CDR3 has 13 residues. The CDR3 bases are TGCGCCAGCAGCTTGGCAGATAGACAAGGCTACACCTTC. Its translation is CASSLADRQGYTF.

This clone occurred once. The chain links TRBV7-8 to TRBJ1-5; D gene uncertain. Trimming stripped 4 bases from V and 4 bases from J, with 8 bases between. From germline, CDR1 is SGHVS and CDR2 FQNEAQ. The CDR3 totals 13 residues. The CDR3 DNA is TGTGCCAGCAGCTCTTACACAAATCAGCCCCAGCATTTT. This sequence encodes CASSSYTNQPQHF.

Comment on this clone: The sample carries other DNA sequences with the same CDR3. CDR3 DNA sequence: TGTGCCAGTAGTATCGGAGGAAATCAGCCCCAGCATTTT. It yields the protein CASSIGGNQPQHF. The rearrangement uses TRBV19 and TRBJ1-5, with D hard to call. The CDR3 extends over 13 amino acids. Trimming pared 3 bases from V and 4 bases from J, leaving 7 bases between. Germline-derived CDR1 and CDR2 are LNHDA and SQIVND (reference sequence).

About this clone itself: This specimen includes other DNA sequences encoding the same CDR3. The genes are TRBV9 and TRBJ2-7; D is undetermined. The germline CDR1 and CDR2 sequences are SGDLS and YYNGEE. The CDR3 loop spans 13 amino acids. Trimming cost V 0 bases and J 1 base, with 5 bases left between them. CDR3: CASSVGQSYEQYF. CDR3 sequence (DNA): TGTGCCAGCAGCGTAGGGCAGTCCTACGAGCAGTACTTC.

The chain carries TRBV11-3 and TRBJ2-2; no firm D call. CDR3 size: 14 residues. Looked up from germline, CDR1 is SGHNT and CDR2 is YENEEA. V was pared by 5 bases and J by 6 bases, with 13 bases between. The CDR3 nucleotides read TGTGCCAGCAGCATCCATAGAGCCCCCGGGGAGCTGTTTTTT. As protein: CASSIHRAPGELFF.

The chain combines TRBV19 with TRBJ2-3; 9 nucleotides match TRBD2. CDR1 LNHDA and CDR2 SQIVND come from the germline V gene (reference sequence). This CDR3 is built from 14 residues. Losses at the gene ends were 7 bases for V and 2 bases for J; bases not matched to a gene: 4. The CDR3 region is CASISGRTTDTQYF. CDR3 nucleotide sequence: TGTGCCAGTATAAGCGGGAGGACCACAGATACGCAGTATTTT. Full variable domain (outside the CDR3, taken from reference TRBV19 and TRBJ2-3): DGGITQSPKYLFRKEGQNVTLSCEQNLNHDAMYWYRQDPGQGLRLIYYSQIVNDFQKGDIAEGYSVSREKKESFPLTVTSAQKNPTAFYLCASISGRTTDTQYFGPGTRLTVL.

The CDR3 here is CASSHIPQGAYEQYF. The CDR3 coding sequence is TGTGCCAGCAGCCATATACCCCAGGGGGCCTACGAGCAGTACTTC. The chain employs TRBV11-2 and TRBJ2-7; 7 bases fit TRBD1. Trimming removed 5 bases from V and 2 bases from J; junction bases left unmatched: 9. CDR1 is SGHAT, CDR2 FQNNGV, per germline. The CDR3 runs 15 residues.

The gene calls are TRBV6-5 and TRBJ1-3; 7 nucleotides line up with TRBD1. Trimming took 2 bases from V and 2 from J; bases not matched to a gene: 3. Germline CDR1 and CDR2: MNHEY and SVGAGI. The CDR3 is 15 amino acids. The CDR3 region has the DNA TGTGCCAGCAGTTACACGACAGGGACTGGAAACACCATATATTTT. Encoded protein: CASSYTTGTGNTIYF.

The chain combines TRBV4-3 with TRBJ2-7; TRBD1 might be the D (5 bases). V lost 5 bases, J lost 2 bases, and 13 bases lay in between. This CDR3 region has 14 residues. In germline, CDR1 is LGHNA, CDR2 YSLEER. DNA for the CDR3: TGCGCCAGCAGCTTGCAAGCAGGGCCCTACGAGCAGTACTTC. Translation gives CASSLQAGPYEQYF.

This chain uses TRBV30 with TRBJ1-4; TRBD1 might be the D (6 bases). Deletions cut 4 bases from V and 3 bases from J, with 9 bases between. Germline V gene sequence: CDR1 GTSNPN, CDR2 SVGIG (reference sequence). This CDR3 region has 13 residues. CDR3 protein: CAWNDRPNEKLFF. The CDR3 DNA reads TGTGCCTGGAATGACAGGCCTAATGAAAAACTGTTTTTT. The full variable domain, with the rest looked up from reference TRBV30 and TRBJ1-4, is SQTIHQWPATLVQPVGSPLSLECTVEGTSNPNLYWYRQAAGRGLQLLFYSVGIGQISSEVPQNLSASRPQDRQFILSSKKLLLSDSGFYLCAWNDRPNEKLFFGSGTQLSVL.

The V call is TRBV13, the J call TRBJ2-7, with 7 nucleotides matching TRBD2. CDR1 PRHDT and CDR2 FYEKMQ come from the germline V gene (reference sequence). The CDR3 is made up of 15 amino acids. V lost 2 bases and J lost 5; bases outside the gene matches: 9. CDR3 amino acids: CASSLTPGLADEQYF. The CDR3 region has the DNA TGTGCCAGCAGCTTAACCCCCGGGCTAGCGGACGAGCAGTACTTC.

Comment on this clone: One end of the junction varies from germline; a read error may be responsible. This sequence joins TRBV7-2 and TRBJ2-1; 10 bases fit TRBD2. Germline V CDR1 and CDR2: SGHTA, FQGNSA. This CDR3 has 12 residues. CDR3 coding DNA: TGTGCCAGCAGCTTAGGACTAGCGGGCCGAGTCTTC. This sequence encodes CASSLGLAGRVF.

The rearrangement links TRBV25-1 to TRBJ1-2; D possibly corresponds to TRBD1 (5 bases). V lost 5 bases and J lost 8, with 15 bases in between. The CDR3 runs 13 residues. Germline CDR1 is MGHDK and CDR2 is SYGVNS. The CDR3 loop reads CASSTQGGRGYTF. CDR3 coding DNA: TGTGCCAGCAGTACTCAGGGAGGTCGAGGCTACACCTTC.

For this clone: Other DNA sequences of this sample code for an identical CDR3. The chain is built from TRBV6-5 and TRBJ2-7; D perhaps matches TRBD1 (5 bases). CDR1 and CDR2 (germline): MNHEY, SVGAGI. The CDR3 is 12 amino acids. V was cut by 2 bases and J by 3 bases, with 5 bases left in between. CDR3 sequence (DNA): TGTGCCAGCAGTTACAGGGGCTACGAGCAGTACTTC. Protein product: CASSYRGYEQYF.